What follows are 3 T cell receptor beta chains derived from one specimen sequenced in a study of blood T cells in healthy people across ages. Primers used in a second PCR of about 7 to 12 cycles were a sample-barcoded 5' primer and a J-beta primer mix. TCRdb reprocessed the 5' RACE reads with MiXCR, giving one entry per CDR3 protein. Of 1.5 million to 2 million distinct CDR3 sequences in the sample, around 36% were seen once. Sequencing was carried out using blood. Receptors originate from a woman younger than 45 in good health.

The chain has TRBV25-1 and TRBJ2-1; 8 nucleotides agree with TRBD1. Unmatched junction bases numbered 8, after V lost 6 bases and J lost 4 bases. The germline gives CDR1 MGHDK, CDR2 SYGVNS. The CDR3 sequence is 15 residues long. The CDR3 sequence: CASRAGTGDYNEQFF. DNA for the CDR3: TGTGCCAGCAGAGCCGGGACAGGAGATTACAATGAGCAGTTCTTC.

This sequence joins TRBV15 and TRBJ2-1; 8 bases are shared with TRBD2. Per germline, CDR1 LNHNV and CDR2 YYDKDF (reference sequence). The V gene end was trimmed by 5 bases and the J gene end by 2 bases; junction bases not matched to a gene: 11. There are 17 residues in the CDR3. Here the CDR3 reads CATSAPLTGGPYNEQFF. For the CDR3, the DNA is TGTGCCACCAGCGCCCCCTTGACGGGGGGGCCCTACAATGAGCAGTTCTTC.

This clonotype was observed a handful of times. The chain recombines TRBV6-2 or TRBV6-3 with TRBJ2-3, with TRBD2 matching 9 bases. Germline lookup yields CDR1 MNHEY and CDR2 SVGEGT. The CDR3 totals 18 residues. Germline trimming cut 5 bases from V and 0 bases from J; bases unmatched to any gene: 12. The CDR3 DNA sequence: TGTGCCAGCAGTCCCTGGGAGCTAGCGGGGCCTAGCACAGATACGCAGTATTTT. Amino acid sequence: CASSPWELAGPSTDTQYF.